These 10 T cell receptor beta chains originate from one sample sequenced in a study of tumor-infiltrating lymphocytes in primary liver carcinoma. Unsorted whole blood yielded the blood RNA, and germline DNA was also extracted. The authors made TCR beta cDNA from roughly 480 ng total RNA with a constant-region primer. Three-round nested multiplex PCR performed with slightly modified ARM-PCR produced the TCR beta libraries. The opening two PCR rounds, around 11 cycles each, paired TRBV1-TRBV30 forward primers with a C-beta reverse primer. TCRdb passed the multiplex PCR reads through MiXCR, listing each CDR3 protein once. The repertoire holds hundreds of thousands of distinct CDR3 sequences, with 60% to 80% as singletons. The sample was peripheral blood. These receptor sequences come from a man aged 35 to 55 with primary liver carcinoma and hepatitis B virus infection.

In this sample, this clonotype turned up a few times. At one end the junction does not follow the germline gene, possibly because of a read error. The rearrangement links TRBV11-3 to TRBJ2-7; the D call may be TRBD1 or TRBD2 (5 bases each). CDR3 length: 13 amino acids. The germline V gene encodes CDR1 SGHNT and CDR2 YENEEA. The DNA for the CDR3 is TGTGTCAGCAGCTACGGGGCCTCCTACAAGCAGTACTTC. Protein: CVSSYGASYKQYF.

J is TRBJ1-3 and V is TRBV30; no clear D. Germline CDR1 reads GTSNPN; CDR2 reads SVGIG (reference sequence). Deletions cut 7 bases from V and 0 bases from J, with 13 bases between. The CDR3 is 14 residues long. CDR3 protein: CAFGRGSSGNTIYF. In DNA form, the CDR3 reads TGTGCCTTCGGGCGGGGATCCTCTGGAAACACCATATATTTT.

The rearrangement uses TRBV7-9 and TRBJ2-2; 8 positions match TRBD2. CDR3 length equals 16 residues. Germline assignment: CDR1 SEHNR and CDR2 FQNEAQ (reference sequence). Trimming cost V 3 bases and J 6 bases; bases outside gene matches: 9. CDR3: CASSFPSGSKAGELFF. DNA for the CDR3: TGTGCCAGCAGCTTCCCAAGCGGGAGTAAAGCCGGGGAGCTGTTTTTT.

This clonotype occurred a few times. The J gene is TRBJ2-1, the V gene TRBV20-1, with 9 bases matching TRBD1. The CDR3 is made up of 13 amino acids. J gave up 3 bases and V 6 bases, and 3 bases lay outside the gene matches. In germline, CDR1 is DFQATT, CDR2 SNEGSKA (reference sequence). CDR3 region: CSAEDRGYNEQFF. The CDR3 DNA sequence: TGCAGTGCAGAGGACAGGGGCTACAATGAGCAGTTCTTC.

Concerning this clonotype itself: Germline is not matched at one junction end, which may reflect a read error. The rearrangement links TRBV11-3 to TRBJ2-1; the match to TRBD2 covers 9 bases. The CDR3 consists of 15 residues. Germline values: CDR1 SGHNT, CDR2 YENEEA. CDR3 region: CASTLGGGRANEQFF. CDR3 DNA: TGTGCCAGCACCTTAGGGGGCGGGAGGGCCAATGAGCAGTTCTTC.

CDR3 bases: TGCGCCAGCAGACCCAGGGTGGGAGGGAGGGCCGGGGAGCTGTTTTTT. This encodes CASRPRVGGRAGELFF. The genes are TRBV4-1 and TRBJ2-2; 7 bases map to TRBD2. Germline V lookup: CDR1 MGHRA, CDR2 YSYEKL. V shed 6 bases, J shed 6 bases, and the junction held 13 bases outside the gene matches. CDR3 size: 16 residues.

Regarding this clonotype: The conserved phenylalanine or tryptophan normally closing the CDR3 is absent here, so this likely arose from a read error. The chain joins TRBV7-9 to TRBJ2-7; the D is unclear. The CDR3 runs to 14 residues. Germline assignment: CDR1 SEHNR and CDR2 FQNEAQ (reference sequence). The CDR3, as DNA: TGTGCCAGCAGCTTAGGCAGCGCAAACTACGGGCAGTACCTC. Encoded protein: CASSLGSANYGQYL.

About this clonotype itself: Possible read error: a much larger clone is one base away. The chain uses TRBV6-1 and TRBJ1-1; D is unclear. The CDR3 is 14 residues long. CDR1 is MNHNS, CDR2 SASEGT, per germline. V dropped 10 bases and J dropped 4 bases, with 19 bases sitting between them. The CDR3 protein is CAIGSGSAITEAFF. The CDR3 DNA reads as TGTGCCATCGGCTCGGGATCAGCGATCACTGAAGCTTTCTTT.

This rearrangement joins TRBV11-2 to TRBJ2-1, with 9 positions matching TRBD2. In germline, CDR1 is SGHAT, CDR2 FQNNGV. V trimming: 4 bases; J trimming: 8 bases; junction bases outside the gene matches: 9. The CDR3 is 15 residues long. The CDR3 DNA reads TGTGCCAGCAGCTCCGTAGCGGGAGCCCACGATGAGCAGTTCTTC. Translation gives CASSSVAGAHDEQFF.

This rearrangement joins TRBV5-4 to TRBJ1-1; D not resolved. The CDR3 runs to 16 residues. V was shortened by 1 base and J by 2 bases, with 15 bases between the two germline ends. Per germline, CDR1 SGHNT and CDR2 YYREEE (reference sequence). CDR3 sequence: CASSLWVVPANTEAFF. For the CDR3, the DNA is TGTGCCAGCAGCTTGTGGGTGGTGCCGGCTAACACTGAAGCTTTCTTT.